Here is one TCR beta chain with its context. A quantity of 0.5 to 1 ug RNA underwent reverse transcription using random hexamers. The amplification used immunoSEQ multiplex PCR on TCR beta CDR3; it spanned 54 Vbeta and 13 Jbeta. TCRdb analysed the immunoSEQ multiplex PCR reads with MiXCR anew, one entry per CDR3 protein. The sample gives over 95,000 distinct CDR3 sequences, about 93% of which show up once; 0.13% to 0.15% is in the top ten. The data were taken from a study of CD8 T cells in Susac syndrome. From blood CD8+ and CD4+ T cells, the TCR beta chain was sequenced. Matched for age and sex, the controls were healthy donors. Negative isolation yielded CD4+ and CD8+ T cells, and FACS enriched TEMRA cells. Sequenced input: CD4+ T cells from PBMCs. The TCR was taken from a human donor in good health.

The CDR3 reads CASSQVMAAQGTQYF. In DNA form, the CDR3 reads TGCGCCAGCAGCCAAGTGATGGCGGCCCAGGGGACCCAGTACTTC. This rearrangement joins TRBV4-1 to TRBJ2-5; D perhaps matches TRBD1 (5 bases). CDR1 is MGHRA and CDR2 is YSYEKL in the germline V gene. V was clipped by 1 base and J by 7 bases, with 16 bases between them. This CDR3 is built from 15 residues.